The next 30 T cell receptor beta chains were all read from a single sample in a study of T cell responses to AZD1222 COVID-19 vaccine. Method: immunoSEQ multiplex PCR; TCRdb's copy keeps in-frame clones and lacks some. In the table there are 120,000 or so clones, 80% to 90% of which are singletons. The sample consisted of peripheral blood, taken on day 0 of AZD1222 vaccination. The source of these receptors is an adult in good health.

This clone was counted between two and nine times. V usage is TRBV9 and J usage is TRBJ1-5; TRBD1 matches 7 bases. CDR3 length: 15 amino acids. Trimming at V came to 3 bases and at J to 0 bases, leaving 3 bases not matched to a gene. Germline-derived CDR1 and CDR2 are SGDLS and YYNGEE. CDR3 in DNA: TGTGCCAGCAGCGCAACAGGGGATAGCAATCAGCCCCAGCATTTT. This translates into CASSATGDSNQPQHF.

J is TRBJ2-1 and V is TRBV9; D remains ambiguous. This CDR3 has 15 amino acids. The V and J ends lost 3 bases and 5 bases respectively, with 15 bases between them. CDR1 is SGDLS, CDR2 YYNGEE, per germline. CDR3 sequence: CASSAQLDLHNEQFF. The CDR3 nucleotides are TGTGCCAGCAGCGCCCAATTGGACCTACACAATGAGCAGTTCTTC.

This chain connects TRBV5-1 to TRBJ2-2; either TRBD1 or TRBD2 may supply D (5 bases each). Germline CDR1 reads SGHRS; CDR2 reads YFSETQ. The germline V and J ends were trimmed by 7 bases and 0 bases, with 13 bases remaining between them. The CDR3 sequence is 15 residues long. Here the CDR3 reads CASASGRPNTGELFF. The CDR3 DNA reads TGCGCCAGCGCTTCGGGACGGCCGAACACCGGGGAGCTGTTTTTT.

This clone was seen just once. V usage is TRBV21-1 and J usage is TRBJ2-7; the D call TRBD2 from the table was never checked on the DNA. TRBV21-1 is a pseudogene. This CDR3 has 17 amino acids. The CDR3 spells CASSKGLSGSGPYEQYF. The CDR3 nucleotides read TGTGCCAGCAGCAAGGGCCTGTCGGGGTCCGGGCCCTACGAGCAGTACTTC.

The rearrangement uses TRBV27 and TRBJ2-7, with no clear D. V dropped 5 bases and J dropped 4 bases, with 27 bases sitting between them. CDR3 length equals 18 residues. CDR1 is MNHEY and CDR2 is SMNVEV in the germline V gene (reference sequence). DNA for the CDR3: TGTGCCAGCAGTCCCCTCACTGGCCGAGTTACGAACTCATACGAGCAGTACTTC. Translating it yields CASSPLTGRVTNSYEQYF.

J is TRBJ2-7 and V is TRBV11-1, with TRBD2 identical over 16 bases. V gave up 8 bases and J gave up 0 bases; unmatched junction bases: 1. The CDR3 sequence is 15 residues long. CDR1 SGHAT and CDR2 FQDESV come from the germline V gene (reference sequence). This CDR3 is CASGTSGRVSYEQYF. Here the CDR3 DNA reads TGTGCCAGCGGGACTAGCGGGAGGGTCTCCTACGAGCAGTACTTC.

The V and J genes are TRBV6-6 and TRBJ1-1, with a tentative D call TRBD1 (5 bases). CDR1 MNHNY and CDR2 SVGAGI come from the germline V gene (reference sequence). Trimming shortened V by 7 bases and J by 4 bases, and 19 bases separated the two germline ends. The CDR3 covers 15 residues. The CDR3 coding sequence is TGTGCCAGCACCGACAGTTACGGGCTGGGCACTGAAGCTTTCTTT. Translation: CASTDSYGLGTEAFF.

J is TRBJ2-1 and V is TRBV10-3; D could derive from TRBD1 or TRBD2 (5 bases each). The CDR3 runs to 13 residues. Germline values: CDR1 ENHRY, CDR2 SYGVKD. V shed 3 bases and J shed 9 bases, with 12 bases lying between them. The CDR3 sequence: CAISDREQGEQFF. The CDR3, as DNA: TGTGCCATCAGTGACAGGGAGCAGGGTGAGCAGTTCTTC.

This clone was found a few times. The V call is TRBV5-1, the J call TRBJ1-1; no reliable D call. Germline values: CDR1 SGHRS, CDR2 YFSETQ. Trimming took off 4 bases at V and 7 bases at J, with 17 bases between the two ends. The CDR3 extends over 14 amino acids. This chain's CDR3 is CASSPASFGNEAFF. CDR3 in DNA: TGCGCCAGCAGCCCTGCGAGCTTTGGAAATGAAGCTTTCTTT.

V and J are TRBV30 and TRBJ2-1; 7 bases align to TRBD2. The germline V gene has CDR1 GTSNPN and CDR2 SVGIG (reference sequence). The V segment lost 5 bases and the J segment 4 bases; nucleotides outside the gene matches: 11. The CDR3 is 15 amino acids. The CDR3 DNA reads TGTGCCTGGGGGAGGGCGGACGGGGCTTACAATGAGCAGTTCTTC. Its protein is CAWGRADGAYNEQFF.

The rearrangement links TRBV7-2 to TRBJ2-3; the D is unclear. The V end lost 3 bases, the J end lost 6 bases, and 10 bases lay between the germline ends. Germline CDR1 is SGHTA and CDR2 is FQGNSA. There are 13 residues in the CDR3. Written as DNA, the CDR3 is TGTGCCAGCAGCTTTTACCGTGGGGATACGCAGTATTTT. Translating gives CASSFYRGDTQYF. Full variable domain (remainder filled in from reference TRBV7-2 and TRBJ2-3): GAGVSQSPSNKVTEKGKDVELRCDPISGHTALYWYRQSLGQGLEFLIYFQGNSAPDKSGLPSDRFSAERTGGSVSTLTIQRTQQEDSAVYLCASSFYRGDTQYFGPGTRLTVL.

CDR3 residues: CASSRQLNTEAFF. DNA for the CDR3: TGTGCCAGCTCGAGACAGTTGAACACTGAAGCTTTCTTT. V gene TRBV18 combines with J gene TRBJ1-1; D is perhaps TRBD1 (5 bases). The CDR3 totals 13 residues. Germline assignment: CDR1 KGHSH and CDR2 LQKENI. The V gene lost 6 bases and the J gene lost 0 bases, with 8 bases spanning the gap.

V and J are TRBV7-9 and TRBJ2-3; D not certain. Per the germline V gene, CDR1 is SEHNR and CDR2 is FQNEAQ (reference sequence). The V gene lost 5 bases and the J gene lost 6 bases, with 15 bases spanning the gap. This CDR3 has 14 residues. The DNA of the CDR3 is TGTGCCAGCAGCCCTTGGGCACAAGAGGATACGCAGTATTTT. The encoded protein is CASSPWAQEDTQYF.

This clone was counted between two and nine times. This chain connects TRBV6-5 to TRBJ1-3; tentative D call: TRBD1 (5 bases). Trimming removed 8 bases at V and 4 bases at J, with 15 bases between. CDR3 length: 14 amino acids. The germline CDR1 and CDR2 sequences are MNHEY and SVGAGI. The chain's CDR3 is CASARGGWGNTIYF. The CDR3 DNA sequence: TGTGCCAGCGCGAGGGGAGGGTGGGGAAACACCATATATTTT.

V usage is TRBV28 and J usage is TRBJ1-5; 7 bases match TRBD1. The CDR3 sequence is 17 residues long. The junction had 15 bases not matched to a gene; V was cut back by 8 bases and J by 2 bases. Germline V gene data show CDR1 as MDHEN and CDR2 as SYDVKM. This CDR3 is CASLGSQGTRGNQPQHF. For the CDR3, the DNA is TGTGCCAGCCTTGGGTCACAGGGGACAAGAGGCAATCAGCCCCAGCATTTT.

The chain employs TRBV7-9 and TRBJ2-7, with D possibly matching TRBD2 (6 bases). The V end was cut by 5 bases, the J end by 7 bases, with 21 bases between. Germline lookup yields CDR1 SEHNR and CDR2 FQNEAQ (reference sequence). There are 15 residues in the CDR3. CDR3 region: CASSLTGGASREQYF. In DNA form, the CDR3 reads TGTGCCAGCAGCCTAACAGGAGGGGCTTCGCGGGAGCAGTACTTC.

The chain has TRBV5-1 and TRBJ1-2; TRBD1 might be the D (5 bases). There are 14 residues in the CDR3. Deletions cut 3 bases from V and 2 bases from J, with 11 bases between. Germline lookup yields CDR1 SGHRS and CDR2 YFSETQ. CDR3 residues: CASSWDLLNYGYTF. In DNA, the CDR3 is TGCGCCAGCAGCTGGGACCTTTTAAACTATGGCTACACCTTC.

This clone was recorded a few times. V usage is TRBV21-1 and J usage is TRBJ2-4; the table's D call of TRBD2 was not tested on the DNA. TRBV21-1 is deemed a pseudogene. The CDR3 consists of 18 residues. CDR3 bases: TGTGCCAGCAGCAAATTTCGGCTAGCGGGACTTCGGCAAAACATTCAGTACTTC. Translated: CASSKFRLAGLRQNIQYF.

This clone was counted once. This chain joins TRBV30 and TRBJ1-6, with D maybe TRBD1 (6 bases). V dropped 2 bases and J dropped 10 bases, with 12 bases sitting between them. Looked up from germline, CDR1 is GTSNPN and CDR2 is SVGIG (reference sequence). CDR3 length equals 13 residues. The DNA of the CDR3 is TGTGCCTGGAGTCCAACGGGGGGCTCACCCCTCCACTTT. It specifies CAWSPTGGSPLHF.

This clone came up a few times. CDR3 bases: TGTGCCAGCAGCCAAGAGGACGACAATCTAAGACCCGGGGAGCTGTTTTTT. Translated, it gives CASSQEDDNLRPGELFF. V is TRBV14 and J is TRBJ2-2; D remains unclear. V was clipped by 0 bases and J by 6 bases, with 17 bases between them. The germline V gene encodes CDR1 SGHDN and CDR2 FVKESK. This CDR3 contains 17 residues.

The rearrangement links TRBV9 to TRBJ2-7, with TRBD2 matching over 12 bases. Per germline, CDR1 SGDLS and CDR2 YYNGEE. The CDR3 has 19 residues. V lost 1 base, J lost 6 bases, and 17 bases stayed unmatched. The CDR3 protein is CASSVRERVGLAGFREQYF. The CDR3 region has the DNA TGTGCCAGCAGCGTACGAGAGCGAGTAGGACTAGCGGGATTCCGCGAGCAGTACTTC.

The chain combines TRBV6-5 with TRBJ1-2; D is possibly TRBD1 (5 bases). Between the trimmed V and J ends, which lost 10 bases and 2 bases, there was a span of 14 bases. Germline lookup yields CDR1 MNHEY and CDR2 SVGAGI. This CDR3 is built from 13 residues. Written as DNA, the CDR3 is TGTGCCACCCAGGAGGGGACGAACTATGGCTACACCTTC. Encoded protein: CATQEGTNYGYTF.

The rearrangement uses TRBV28 and TRBJ1-1; D unresolved. The V gene lost 9 bases and the J gene lost 1 base, with 15 bases spanning the gap. CDR1 MDHEN and CDR2 SYDVKM come from the germline V gene. The CDR3 is 14 residues long. CDR3 coding DNA: TGTGCCAGTTCCGTTAAGTTCGGGAACACTGAAGCTTTCTTT. Protein: CASSVKFGNTEAFF.

The rearrangement joins TRBV9 to TRBJ2-2, with D possibly TRBD2 on 6 matching bases. Trimming took 1 base from V and 1 from J, leaving 14 bases between them. Germline V gives CDR1 SGDLS, CDR2 YYNGEE. The CDR3 loop spans 17 amino acids. This chain's CDR3 is CASSVRSGGRNTGELFF. The CDR3 DNA sequence: TGTGCCAGCAGCGTAAGATCTGGAGGGAGGAACACCGGGGAGCTGTTTTTT.

The chain is built from TRBV19 and TRBJ2-7; TRBD1 matches 11 bases. Germline values: CDR1 LNHDA, CDR2 SQIVND (reference sequence). The CDR3 is 15 residues long. V was clipped by 3 bases and J by 5 bases; unmatched bases: 6. CDR3 protein: CASSIRTGGLNEQYF. CDR3 nucleotides: TGTGCCAGTAGTATCCGGACAGGGGGCTTGAACGAGCAGTACTTC.

The chain links TRBV7-9 to TRBJ2-1; no clear D. V was cut by 0 bases and J by 7 bases, with 10 bases left in between. There are 14 residues in the CDR3. Looked up from germline, CDR1 is SEHNR and CDR2 is FQNEAQ (reference sequence). The CDR3 region is CASSLAHGRNEQFF. CDR3 bases: TGTGCCAGCAGCTTAGCGCATGGAAGAAATGAGCAGTTCTTC.

This chain uses TRBV29-1 with TRBJ2-1; no clear D gene. The CDR3 totals 13 residues. V dropped 2 bases and J dropped 7 bases, with 12 bases sitting between them. Germline CDR1 SQVTM, CDR2 ANQGSEA. CDR3: CSVELRSWNEQFF. The CDR3 nucleotides read TGCAGCGTTGAATTGCGATCGTGGAATGAGCAGTTCTTC.

This clone came up a few times. The rearrangement links TRBV9 to TRBJ1-2; TRBD1 matches at 10 bases. The CDR3 runs 15 residues. Trimming removed 3 bases from V and 7 bases from J; junction bases left unmatched: 9. The germline gives CDR1 SGDLS, CDR2 YYNGEE. Here the CDR3 reads CASSGMGQGWSGYTF. CDR3 bases: TGTGCCAGCAGCGGAATGGGACAGGGGTGGAGTGGCTACACCTTC.

The rearrangement links TRBV18 to TRBJ1-2; tentative D call: TRBD1 (5 bases). Germline loops: CDR1 KGHSH, CDR2 LQKENI. Trimming shortened V by 3 bases and J by 4 bases, and 9 bases separated the two germline ends. The CDR3 has 13 amino acids. The CDR3 DNA reads TGTGCCAGCTCACCTTCGACAGTCTATGGCTACACCTTC. It yields the protein CASSPSTVYGYTF.

The genes are TRBV5-4 and TRBJ2-7; 10 positions agree with TRBD2. In germline, CDR1 is SGHNT, CDR2 YYREEE (reference sequence). The CDR3 totals 15 residues. Unmatched junction bases numbered 13, after V lost 3 bases and J lost 10 bases. The CDR3 DNA sequence: TGTGCCAGCAGCTCGGGGGTGGGGCTAGCGGGAGCTCAGTACTTC. It is translated as CASSSGVGLAGAQYF.